A single sample is the source of the 27 T cell receptor beta chains below, sequenced in a study of shared clonotypes between healthy human individuals. TCRdb's copy holds only in-frame clones and misses some; the assay was immunoSEQ multiplex PCR. The sample holds around 1.4 million clones, 97% to 99% seen once. Input material: naive CD4+ T cells sorted from blood. Subset of the sample: CD45RA+ positively selected. These receptors all come from a man aged 30-40 years in good health.

This chain uses TRBV19 with TRBJ1-5; 10 nucleotides match TRBD1. CDR1 is LNHDA, CDR2 SQIVND, per germline (reference sequence). The CDR3 loop spans 15 amino acids. Trimming at V came to 5 bases and at J to 4 bases, leaving 5 bases not matched to a gene. In DNA form, the CDR3 reads TGTGCCAGTAGTGGGGGACAGGGGAAGAATCAGCCCCAGCATTTT. Encoded protein: CASSGGQGKNQPQHF.

V is TRBV28 and J is TRBJ1-4; D is undetermined. CDR3 length: 14 residues. Germline V lookup: CDR1 MDHEN, CDR2 SYDVKM. The V gene lost 8 bases and the J gene lost 0 bases, with 10 bases spanning the gap. The CDR3 is CASHPRSTNEKLFF. The CDR3 region has the DNA TGTGCCAGCCACCCCAGGTCAACTAATGAAAAACTGTTTTTT.

CDR3 amino acids: CSVEGQDNYNEQFF. In nucleotides, the CDR3 is TGCAGCGTTGAAGGGCAGGATAATTACAATGAGCAGTTCTTC. The chain joins TRBV29-1 to TRBJ2-1; D is uncertain. V was shortened by 1 base and J by 4 bases, with 11 bases between the two germline ends. The CDR3 is made up of 14 amino acids. Per germline, CDR1 SQVTM and CDR2 ANQGSEA.

The rearrangement uses TRBV27 and TRBJ2-7; D may be TRBD1 or TRBD2 (5 bases each). The germline V gene has CDR1 MNHEY and CDR2 SMNVEV (reference sequence). With 2 bases removed from V and 0 bases from J, the gap between germline ends came to 11 bases. CDR3 size: 15 residues. This CDR3 is CASSLNRRSSYEQYF. The CDR3 DNA follows: TGTGCCAGCAGTTTAAACAGGAGGAGCTCCTACGAGCAGTACTTC.

The chain uses TRBV19 and TRBJ2-7; 8 bases agree with TRBD2. The CDR3 has 14 residues. V was pared by 5 bases and J by 4 bases, with 7 bases of the junction left unmatched. Germline V gene sequence: CDR1 LNHDA, CDR2 SQIVND (reference sequence). CDR3 in amino acids: CASSPTAGVYEQYF. CDR3 DNA: TGTGCCAGTAGTCCGACAGCGGGAGTTTACGAGCAGTACTTC.

This chain uses TRBV5-6 with TRBJ2-7; TRBD1 is a possible D gene (6 bases). Between the trimmed V and J ends, which lost 2 bases and 2 bases, there was a span of 11 bases. Germline values: CDR1 SGHDT, CDR2 YYEEEE. This CDR3 spans 14 amino acids. CDR3 bases: TGTGCCAGCAGCTTAGTGACAGGAACCTACGAGCAGTACTTC. Its protein product is CASSLVTGTYEQYF.

This clone occurred once. At the DNA level, this CDR3 is encoded by other sequences in the same sample as well. The CDR3 sequence: CASSALSTDTQYF. The CDR3 region has the DNA TGCGCCAGCAGCGCCCTGAGCACAGATACGCAGTATTTT. The J gene is TRBJ2-3, the V gene TRBV10-1; no clear D. CDR3 size: 13 residues. CDR1 WNHNN and CDR2 SYGVQD come from the germline V gene (reference sequence). V was cut by 6 bases and J by 0 bases, with 7 bases left in between.

V is TRBV5-6 and J is TRBJ2-2; 7 bases are a match to TRBD2. Germline trimming cut 3 bases from V and 4 bases from J; bases unmatched to any gene: 9. The CDR3 contains 16 residues. From germline, CDR1 is SGHDT and CDR2 YYEEEE. The CDR3: CASSWGPGLSTGELFF. CDR3 coding DNA: TGTGCCAGCAGCTGGGGCCCGGGACTAAGCACCGGGGAGCTGTTTTTT.

This clone appeared a single time. V usage is TRBV6-5 and J usage is TRBJ2-7, with 12 positions matching TRBD2. The CDR3 has 15 amino acids. The ends lost 6 bases at V and 3 bases at J; junction bases unmatched: 6. Germline assignment: CDR1 MNHEY and CDR2 SVGAGI. The CDR3 loop is CASRPGLAGIYEQYF. Here the CDR3 DNA reads TGTGCCAGCAGACCCGGACTAGCGGGAATCTACGAGCAGTACTTC.

The V call is TRBV28, the J call TRBJ2-7; the match to TRBD1 covers 7 bases. The CDR3 runs 12 residues. The germline V gene has CDR1 MDHEN and CDR2 SYDVKM. The junction had 6 bases not matched to a gene; V was cut back by 10 bases and J by 3 bases. DNA for the CDR3: TGTGCCACCCGACAGGGAGACTACGAGCAGTACTTC. The encoded protein is CATRQGDYEQYF. Supplemented by reference TRBV28 and TRBJ2-7, the full variable domain reads DVKVTQSSRYLVKRTGEKVFLECVQDMDHENMFWYRQDPGLGLRLIYFSYDVKMKEKGDIPEGYSVSREKKERFSLILESASTNQTSMYLCATRQGDYEQYFGPGTRLTVT.

J is TRBJ2-3 and V is TRBV4-1, with 9 bases lining up with TRBD1. V was pared by 2 bases and J by 7 bases, with 7 bases of the junction left unmatched. Germline CDR1 reads MGHRA; CDR2 reads YSYEKL. CDR3 size: 15 residues. The CDR3 DNA is TGCGCCAGCAGCCAACCCCGGGACAGGGAGTATACGCAGTATTTT. Residues: CASSQPRDREYTQYF.

The chain links TRBV27 to TRBJ1-2, with 10 bases that match TRBD1. Germline V lookup: CDR1 MNHEY, CDR2 SMNVEV (reference sequence). CDR3 length: 15 amino acids. The ends lost 2 bases at V and 4 bases at J; junction bases unmatched: 4. The CDR3 loop reads CASSLMGQGTYGYTF. As DNA, the CDR3 is TGTGCCAGCAGTTTAATGGGACAGGGGACCTATGGCTACACCTTC.

As concerns this clone: Other DNA sequences of this sample code for an identical CDR3. This sequence joins TRBV7-9 and TRBJ1-1; D remains unclear. This CDR3 spans 13 amino acids. V was trimmed by 5 bases and J by 5 bases, leaving 12 bases between them. Germline-derived CDR1 and CDR2 are SEHNR and FQNEAQ (reference sequence). CDR3 coding DNA: TGTGCCAGCAGCCCCTCAGGCGGGACTGAAGCTTTCTTT. Amino acid sequence: CASSPSGGTEAFF.

V is TRBV28 and J is TRBJ1-5; the D is unclear. The length of the CDR3 is 14 residues. With 3 bases removed from V and 2 bases from J, the gap between germline ends came to 8 bases. CDR1 and CDR2 from the germline V gene are MDHEN and SYDVKM. CDR3 bases: TGTGCCAGCAGTTTTCTATCCGGCAATCAGCCCCAGCATTTT. Translating it yields CASSFLSGNQPQHF.

The chain is built from TRBV5-1 and TRBJ2-1, with D unresolved. Germline V gene sequence: CDR1 SGHRS, CDR2 YFSETQ. Trimming took 4 bases from V and 5 from J, leaving 16 bases between them. The CDR3 runs 15 residues. In DNA form, the CDR3 reads TGCGCCAGCAGCCCACCATCCTCATTCGACAATGAGCAGTTCTTC. This translates into CASSPPSSFDNEQFF.

This chain uses TRBV6-4 with TRBJ2-3; D might be TRBD2 (6 bases). The CDR3 is 11 residues long. Germline V CDR1 and CDR2: MRHNA, SNTAGT. The CDR3 region is CGIAVADTQYF. DNA of the CDR3: TGTGGAATAGCGGTAGCAGATACGCAGTATTTT.

The chain couples TRBV11-3 to TRBJ2-3, with D possibly TRBD1 on 6 matching bases. Germline CDR1 reads SGHNT; CDR2 reads YENEEA. The germline V and J ends were trimmed by 5 bases and 2 bases, with 8 bases remaining between them. CDR3 length: 13 residues. CDR3 protein: CASSHRDTDTQYF. Here the CDR3 DNA reads TGTGCCAGCAGCCACAGGGACACAGATACGCAGTATTTT.

The genes are TRBV19 and TRBJ2-2, with a weak D call TRBD2 (6 bases). V shed 11 bases and J shed 0 bases, with 13 bases lying between them. CDR1 is LNHDA and CDR2 is SQIVND in the germline V gene (reference sequence). The CDR3 loop spans 14 amino acids. The CDR3 reads CAAGAGPNTGELFF. The CDR3 DNA sequence: TGTGCCGCTGGGGCGGGACCGAACACCGGGGAGCTGTTTTTT.

This rearrangement joins TRBV14 to TRBJ2-3; no reliable D call. Germline V gene sequence: CDR1 SGHDN, CDR2 FVKESK. The CDR3 spans 16 residues. The V gene lost 1 base and the J gene lost 3 bases, with 14 bases spanning the gap. Here the CDR3 DNA reads TGTGCCAGCAGCCAAGTTTGGTCGAGACCGACAGATACGCAGTATTTT. This sequence encodes CASSQVWSRPTDTQYF.

J is TRBJ2-7 and V is TRBV11-3; TRBD1 agrees at 7 bases. Germline trimming cut 5 bases from V and 4 bases from J; bases unmatched to any gene: 11. The germline gives CDR1 SGHNT, CDR2 YENEEA. This CDR3 has 15 residues. CDR3 DNA sequence: TGTGCCAGCAGCGCGACCGGGACAGACACATACGAGCAGTACTTC. Translating gives CASSATGTDTYEQYF.

J is TRBJ2-7 and V is TRBV6-6, with D hard to call. The CDR3 contains 13 residues. Per the germline V gene, CDR1 is MNHNY and CDR2 is SVGAGI (reference sequence). Trimming cost V 6 bases and J 7 bases, with 16 bases left between them. CDR3 sequence: CASSYDIVGEQYF. As DNA, the CDR3 is TGTGCCAGCAGCTACGACATTGTCGGAGAGCAGTACTTC.

As to this clone: The same CDR3 also results from other DNA sequences found in this sample. The chain recombines TRBV11-3 with TRBJ2-3; D remains unclear. The CDR3 covers 12 residues. The V end lost 4 bases, the J end lost 2 bases, and 4 bases lay between the germline ends. Germline values: CDR1 SGHNT, CDR2 YENEEA. The CDR3 is CASSSSTDTQYF. CDR3 sequence (DNA): TGTGCCAGCAGCTCCTCCACAGATACGCAGTATTTT.

This chain joins TRBV5-4 and TRBJ2-3; 9 bases fit TRBD2. With 5 bases clipped from V and 6 bases from J, the junction kept 7 bases outside the gene matches. This CDR3 contains 14 residues. The germline V gene has CDR1 SGHNT and CDR2 YYREEE (reference sequence). CDR3 DNA sequence: TGTGCCAGCAGGTCGGCGGGAGGGTACGATACGCAGTATTTT. It codes for CASRSAGGYDTQYF.

J is TRBJ1-2 and V is TRBV9; 8 bases are a match to TRBD1. The J segment lost 2 bases and the V segment lost 3 bases, leaving 6 bases of the junction unmatched. Germline loops: CDR1 SGDLS, CDR2 YYNGEE. The CDR3 consists of 15 residues. Here the CDR3 DNA reads TGTGCCAGCAGCGAGGGGACAGGAGTAAACTATGGCTACACCTTC. This codes for CASSEGTGVNYGYTF. Supplemented by reference TRBV9 and TRBJ1-2, the full variable domain reads DSGVTQTPKHLITATGQRVTLRCSPRSGDLSVYWYQQSLDQGLQFLIQYYNGEERAKGNILERFSAQQFPDLHSELNLSSLELGDSALYFCASSEGTGVNYGYTFGSGTRLTVV.

CDR3 nucleotide sequence: TGTGCCAGCAGCGTCAGCGGGAGGGCCCCCGAGCAGTACTTC. Translating gives CASSVSGRAPEQYF. The V call is TRBV7-9, the J call TRBJ2-7, with 10 nucleotides matching TRBD2. Germline loops: CDR1 SEHNR, CDR2 FQNEAQ (reference sequence). The ends lost 5 bases at V and 6 bases at J; junction bases unmatched: 7. This CDR3 is 14 amino acids long.

The chain has TRBV28 and TRBJ2-7; D unclear. The CDR3 has 13 residues. Trimming removed 1 base at V and 2 bases at J, with 6 bases between. CDR1 MDHEN and CDR2 SYDVKM come from the germline V gene. The CDR3 DNA is TGTGCCAGCAGTTTATCTCCCCCCTACGAGCAGTACTTC. Translating it yields CASSLSPPYEQYF.

The chain carries TRBV7-2 and TRBJ2-1; TRBD1 might be the D (5 bases). The CDR3 runs to 16 residues. With 3 bases removed from V and 4 bases from J, the gap between germline ends came to 16 bases. The V gene's germline CDR1 is SGHTA and CDR2 FQGNSA. CDR3: CASSLVGAGAYNEQFF. The CDR3, as DNA: TGTGCCAGCAGCTTGGTAGGCGCTGGGGCTTACAATGAGCAGTTCTTC.